Reported below is one T cell receptor (beta chain). No antigen is known for it. The data are from a study of blood T cells in healthy people across ages. Sample-barcoded 5' priming and a J-beta primer mix drove a second PCR of roughly 6 to 12 cycles. Tagging of each cDNA molecule was performed by a template-switch adaptor with 12 random nucleotides. TCRdb passed the 5' RACE reads through MiXCR, listing each CDR3 protein once. The data contain hundreds of thousands of distinct CDR3 sequences, roughly half of them singletons. Overall study results and limits: With age, beta diversity per million T cells declined roughly linearly, significantly by 30 to 40. When set beside aged donors, long-lived donors presented more naive CD4+ cells and higher diversity.

The sequencing sample was made of blood. This TCR was sampled from a woman older than 75 in good health.

In DNA form, the CDR3 reads TGTGCCAGCAGCTTAGTTTGGACAGGTGTTAATGAGCAGTTCTTC. Protein product: CASSLVWTGVNEQFF. The chain has TRBV7-2 and TRBJ2-1; the match to TRBD1 covers 7 bases. The germline V gene encodes CDR1 SGHTA and CDR2 FQGNSA. The CDR3 sequence is 15 residues long. V gave up 1 base and J gave up 7 bases; unmatched junction bases: 7.